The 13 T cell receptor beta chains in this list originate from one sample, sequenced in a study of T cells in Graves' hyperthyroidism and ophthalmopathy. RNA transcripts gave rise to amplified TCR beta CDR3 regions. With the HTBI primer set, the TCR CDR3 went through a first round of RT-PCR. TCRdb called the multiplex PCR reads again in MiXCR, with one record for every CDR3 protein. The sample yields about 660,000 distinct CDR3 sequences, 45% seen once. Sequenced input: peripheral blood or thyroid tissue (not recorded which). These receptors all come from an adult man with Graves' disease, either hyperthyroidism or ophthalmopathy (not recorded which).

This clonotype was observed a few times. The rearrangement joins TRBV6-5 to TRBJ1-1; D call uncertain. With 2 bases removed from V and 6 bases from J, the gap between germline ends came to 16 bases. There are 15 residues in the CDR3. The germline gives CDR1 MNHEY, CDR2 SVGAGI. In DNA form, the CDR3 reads TGTGCCAGCAGTTACGTCGGGAGGGTCACCGCTGAAGCTTTCTTT. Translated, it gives CASSYVGRVTAEAFF.

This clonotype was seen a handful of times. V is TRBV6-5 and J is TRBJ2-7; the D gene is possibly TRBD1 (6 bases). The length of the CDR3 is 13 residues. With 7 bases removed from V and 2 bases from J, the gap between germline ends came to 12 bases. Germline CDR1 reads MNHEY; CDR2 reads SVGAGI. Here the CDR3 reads CASMQGIAYEQYF. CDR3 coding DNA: TGTGCCAGCATGCAGGGGATCGCCTACGAGCAGTACTTC.

The CDR3 sequence is CASSARTSGSPVETQYF. CDR3 nucleotides: TGTGCCAGCAGCGCCCGGACTAGCGGGAGCCCTGTGGAGACCCAGTACTTC. The chain is built from TRBV7-9 and TRBJ2-5, with TRBD2 matching over 13 bases. The J segment lost 5 bases and the V segment lost 5 bases, leaving 11 bases of the junction unmatched. CDR3 length: 17 amino acids. CDR1 and CDR2 (germline): SEHNR, FQNEAQ (reference sequence).

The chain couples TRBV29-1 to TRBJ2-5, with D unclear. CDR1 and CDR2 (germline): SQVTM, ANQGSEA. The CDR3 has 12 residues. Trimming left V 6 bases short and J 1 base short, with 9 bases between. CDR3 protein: CSVSRVQETQYF. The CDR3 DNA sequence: TGCAGCGTATCCAGAGTCCAAGAGACCCAGTACTTC.

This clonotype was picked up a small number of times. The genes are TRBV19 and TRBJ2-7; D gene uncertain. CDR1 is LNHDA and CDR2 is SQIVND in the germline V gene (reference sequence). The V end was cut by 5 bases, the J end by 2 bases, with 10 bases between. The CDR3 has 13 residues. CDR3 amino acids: CASSARGTYEQYF. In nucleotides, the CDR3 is TGTGCCAGTAGTGCCCGTGGAACCTACGAGCAGTACTTC. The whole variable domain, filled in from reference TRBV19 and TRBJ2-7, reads DGGITQSPKYLFRKEGQNVTLSCEQNLNHDAMYWYRQDPGQGLRLIYYSQIVNDFQKGDIAEGYSVSREKKESFPLTVTSAQKNPTAFYLCASSARGTYEQYFGPGTRLTVT.

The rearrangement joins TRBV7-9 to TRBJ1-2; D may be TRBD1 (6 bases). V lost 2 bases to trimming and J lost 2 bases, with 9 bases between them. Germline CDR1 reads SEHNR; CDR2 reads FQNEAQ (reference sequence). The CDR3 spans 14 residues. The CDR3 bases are TGTGCCAGCAGCTTAAAAGGGACAAACTATGGCTACACCTTC. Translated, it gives CASSLKGTNYGYTF.

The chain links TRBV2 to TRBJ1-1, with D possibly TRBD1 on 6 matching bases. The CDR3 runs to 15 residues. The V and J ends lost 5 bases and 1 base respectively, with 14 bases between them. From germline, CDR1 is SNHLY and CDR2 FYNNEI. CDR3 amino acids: CASSLSLDRNTEAFF. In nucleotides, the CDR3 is TGTGCCAGCAGTTTATCCCTGGACAGGAACACTGAAGCTTTCTTT.

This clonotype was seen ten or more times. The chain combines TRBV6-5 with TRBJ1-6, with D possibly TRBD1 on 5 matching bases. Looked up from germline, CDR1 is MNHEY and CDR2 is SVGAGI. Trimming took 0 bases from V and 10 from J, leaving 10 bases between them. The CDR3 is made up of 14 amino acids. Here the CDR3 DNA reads TGTGCCAGCAGTTACTCGGGGGGAAGGTCACCCCTCCACTTT. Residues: CASSYSGGRSPLHF.

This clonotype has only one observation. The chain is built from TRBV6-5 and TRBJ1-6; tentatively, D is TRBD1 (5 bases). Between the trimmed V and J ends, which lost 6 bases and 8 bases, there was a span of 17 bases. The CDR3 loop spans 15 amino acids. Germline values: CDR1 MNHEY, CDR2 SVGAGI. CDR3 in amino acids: CASSLYGTGHSPLHF. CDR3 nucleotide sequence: TGTGCCAGCAGCTTATATGGGACGGGGCATTCACCCCTCCACTTT.

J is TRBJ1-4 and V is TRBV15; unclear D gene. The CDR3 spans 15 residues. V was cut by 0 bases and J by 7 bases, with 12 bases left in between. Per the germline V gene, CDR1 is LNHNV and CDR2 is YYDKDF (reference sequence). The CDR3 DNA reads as TGTGCCACCAGCAGAGATAACTGGGAGACTGAAAAACTGTTTTTT. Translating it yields CATSRDNWETEKLFF.

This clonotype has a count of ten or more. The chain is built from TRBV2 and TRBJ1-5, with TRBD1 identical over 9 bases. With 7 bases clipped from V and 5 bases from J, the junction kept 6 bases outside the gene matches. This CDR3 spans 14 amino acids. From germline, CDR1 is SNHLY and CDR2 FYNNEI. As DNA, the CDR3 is TGTGCCAGCAAGTGGGGGGACAGGGATCAGCCCCAGCATTTT. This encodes CASKWGDRDQPQHF.

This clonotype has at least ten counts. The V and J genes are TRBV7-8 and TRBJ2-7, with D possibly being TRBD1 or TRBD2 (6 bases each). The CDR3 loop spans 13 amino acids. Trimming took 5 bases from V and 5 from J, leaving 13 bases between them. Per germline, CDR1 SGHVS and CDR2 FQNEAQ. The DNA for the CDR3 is TGTGCCAGCAGCGACGGGGGCAACGACGAGCAGTACTTC. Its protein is CASSDGGNDEQYF. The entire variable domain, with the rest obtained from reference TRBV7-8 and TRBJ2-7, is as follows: GAGVSQSPRYKVAKRGQDVALRCDPISGHVSLFWYQQALGQGPEFLTYFQNEAQLDKSGLPSDRFFAERPEGSVSTLKIQRTQQEDSAVYLCASSDGGNDEQYFGPGTRLTVT.

DNA for the CDR3: TGTGCCAGCAGGCGACAGGGGGAGGCATGTCATTTT. Its translation is CASRRQGEACHF. The chain is built from TRBV2 and TRBJ1-5; 9 positions match TRBD1. Germline lookup yields CDR1 SNHLY and CDR2 FYNNEI. The J segment lost 16 bases and the V segment lost 6 bases, leaving 10 bases of the junction unmatched. The length of the CDR3 is 12 residues.